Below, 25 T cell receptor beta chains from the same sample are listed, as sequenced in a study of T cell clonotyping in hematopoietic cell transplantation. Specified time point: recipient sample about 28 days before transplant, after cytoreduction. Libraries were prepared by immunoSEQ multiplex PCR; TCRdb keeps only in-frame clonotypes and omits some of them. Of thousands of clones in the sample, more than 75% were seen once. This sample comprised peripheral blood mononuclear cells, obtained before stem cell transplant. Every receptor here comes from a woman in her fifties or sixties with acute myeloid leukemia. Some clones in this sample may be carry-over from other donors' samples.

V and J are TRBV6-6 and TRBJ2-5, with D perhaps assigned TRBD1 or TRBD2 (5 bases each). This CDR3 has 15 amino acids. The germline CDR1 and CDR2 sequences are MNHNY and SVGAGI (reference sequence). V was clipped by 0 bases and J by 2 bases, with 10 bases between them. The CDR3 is CASSYSGVRQETQYF. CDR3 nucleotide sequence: TGTGCCAGCAGTTACTCGGGGGTACGACAAGAGACCCAGTACTTC.

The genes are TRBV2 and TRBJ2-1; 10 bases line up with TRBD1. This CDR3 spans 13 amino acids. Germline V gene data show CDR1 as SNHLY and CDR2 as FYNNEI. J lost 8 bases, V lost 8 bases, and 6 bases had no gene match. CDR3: CASDGDRGDEQFF. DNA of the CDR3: TGTGCCAGCGATGGGGACAGGGGTGATGAGCAGTTCTTC.

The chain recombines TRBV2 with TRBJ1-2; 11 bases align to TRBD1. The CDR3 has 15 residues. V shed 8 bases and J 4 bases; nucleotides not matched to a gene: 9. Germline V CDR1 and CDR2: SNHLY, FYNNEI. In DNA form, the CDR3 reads TGTGCCAGCGGGACAGGGACAGGGGGATTCTATGGCTACACCTTC. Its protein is CASGTGTGGFYGYTF.

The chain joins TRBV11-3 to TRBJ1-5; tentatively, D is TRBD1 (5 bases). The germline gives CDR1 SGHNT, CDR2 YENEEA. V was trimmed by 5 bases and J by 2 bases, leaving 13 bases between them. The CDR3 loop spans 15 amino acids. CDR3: CASSKQGRGNQPQHF. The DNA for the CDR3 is TGTGCCAGCAGCAAGCAGGGTAGGGGCAATCAGCCCCAGCATTTT. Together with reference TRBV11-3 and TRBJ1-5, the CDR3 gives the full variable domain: EAGVVQSPRYKIIEKKQPVAFWCNPISGHNTLYWYLQNLGQGPELLIRYENEEAVDDSQLPKDRFSAERLKGVDSTLKIQPAELGDSAVYLCASSKQGRGNQPQHFGDGTRLSIL.

The CDR3 DNA follows: TGTGCCAGCAGCTTAGGGCAGGGCGTGGATAATGAAAAACTGTTTTTT. As protein: CASSLGQGVDNEKLFF. The chain couples TRBV7-9 to TRBJ1-4, with D tentatively TRBD1 (5 bases). The CDR3 contains 16 residues. Germline CDR1 is SEHNR and CDR2 is FQNEAQ (reference sequence). Trimming removed 1 base at V and 4 bases at J, with 13 bases between. Supplemented by reference TRBV7-9 and TRBJ1-4, the full variable domain reads DTGVSQNPRHKITKRGQNVTFRCDPISEHNRLYWYRQTLGQGPEFLTYFQNEAQLEKSRLLSDRFSAERPKGSFSTLEIQRTEQGDSAMYLCASSLGQGVDNEKLFFGSGTQLSVL.

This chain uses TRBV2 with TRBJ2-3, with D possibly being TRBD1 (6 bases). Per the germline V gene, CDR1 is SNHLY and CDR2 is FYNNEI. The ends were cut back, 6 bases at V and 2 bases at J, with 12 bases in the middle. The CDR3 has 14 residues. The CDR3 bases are TGTGCCAGCAGCGCGACAGGAATCACAGATACGCAGTATTTT. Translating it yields CASSATGITDTQYF.

As DNA, the CDR3 is TGTGCCAGTAGTATTCCGGGAGCGGGACCCCAGCATTTT. Translation: CASSIPGAGPQHF. The rearrangement links TRBV19 to TRBJ1-5; D ambiguous. Germline CDR1 reads LNHDA; CDR2 reads SQIVND (reference sequence). CDR3 length: 13 amino acids. Deletions cut 3 bases from V and 10 bases from J, with 13 bases between.

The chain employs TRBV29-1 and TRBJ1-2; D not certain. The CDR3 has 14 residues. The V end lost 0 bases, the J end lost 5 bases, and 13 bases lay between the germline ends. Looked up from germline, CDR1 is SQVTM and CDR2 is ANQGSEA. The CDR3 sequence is CSVEEDEGIYGYTF. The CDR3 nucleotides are TGCAGCGTTGAAGAGGACGAAGGCATTTATGGCTACACCTTC.

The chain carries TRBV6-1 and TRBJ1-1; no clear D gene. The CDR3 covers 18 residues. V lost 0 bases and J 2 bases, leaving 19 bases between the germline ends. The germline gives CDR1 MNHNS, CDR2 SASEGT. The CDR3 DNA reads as TGTGCCAGCAGTGAAGCGCATGGTCGAGGGCTCGTTAACACTGAAGCTTTCTTT. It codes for CASSEAHGRGLVNTEAFF.

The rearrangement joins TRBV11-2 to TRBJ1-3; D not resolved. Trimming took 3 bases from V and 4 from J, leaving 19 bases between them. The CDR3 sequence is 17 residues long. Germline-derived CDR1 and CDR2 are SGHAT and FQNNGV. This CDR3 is CASSFPHAGLKGNTIYF. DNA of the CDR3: TGTGCCAGCAGCTTTCCTCACGCGGGATTAAAGGGAAACACCATATATTTT.

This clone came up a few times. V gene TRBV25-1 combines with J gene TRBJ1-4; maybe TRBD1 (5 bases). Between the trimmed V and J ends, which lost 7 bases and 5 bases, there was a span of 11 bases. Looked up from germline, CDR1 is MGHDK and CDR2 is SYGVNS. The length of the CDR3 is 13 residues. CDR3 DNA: TGTGCCAGCATGGGGGTTTACAATGAAAAACTGTTTTTT. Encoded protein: CASMGVYNEKLFF.

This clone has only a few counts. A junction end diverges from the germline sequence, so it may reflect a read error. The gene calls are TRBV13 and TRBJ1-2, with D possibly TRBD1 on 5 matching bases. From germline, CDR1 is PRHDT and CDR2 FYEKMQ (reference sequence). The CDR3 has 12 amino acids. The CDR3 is CASSLRQRYPYF. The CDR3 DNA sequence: TGTGCCAGCAGCCTCCGACAGCGGTACCCCTACTTC.

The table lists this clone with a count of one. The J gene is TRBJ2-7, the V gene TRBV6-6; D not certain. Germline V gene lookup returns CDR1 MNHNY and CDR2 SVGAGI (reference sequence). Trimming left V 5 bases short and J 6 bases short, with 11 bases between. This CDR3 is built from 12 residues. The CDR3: CASSLPDGEQYF. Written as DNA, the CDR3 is TGTGCCAGCAGTCTCCCGGACGGCGAGCAGTACTTC.

The CDR3 nucleotides read TGCGCCAGCAGCCGAGGACAGGACGGCACAGATACGCAGTATTTT. This sequence encodes CASSRGQDGTDTQYF. The V and J genes are TRBV10-1 and TRBJ2-3, with TRBD1 matching 7 bases. V lost 6 bases to trimming and J lost 1 base; unmatched junction nucleotides: 7. In germline, CDR1 is WNHNN, CDR2 SYGVQD (reference sequence). The CDR3 consists of 15 residues.

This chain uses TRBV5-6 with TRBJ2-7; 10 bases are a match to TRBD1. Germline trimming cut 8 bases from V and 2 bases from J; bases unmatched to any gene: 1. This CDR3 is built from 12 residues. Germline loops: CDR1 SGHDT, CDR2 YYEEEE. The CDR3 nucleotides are TGTGCCAGTGGGACAGGGGCCTACGAGCAGTACTTC. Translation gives CASGTGAYEQYF.

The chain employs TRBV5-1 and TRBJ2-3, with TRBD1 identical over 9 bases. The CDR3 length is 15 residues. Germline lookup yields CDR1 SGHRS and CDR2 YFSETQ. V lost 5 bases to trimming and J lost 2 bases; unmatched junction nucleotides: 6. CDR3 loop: CASSQDRGTTDTQYF. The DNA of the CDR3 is TGCGCCAGCAGTCAGGACAGGGGAACCACAGATACGCAGTATTTT.

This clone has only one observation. CDR3 in DNA: TGTGCCAGCAACCGACAGGGGACGACTGAAGCTTTCTTT. It yields the protein CASNRQGTTEAFF. This chain connects TRBV7-9 to TRBJ1-1, with TRBD1 matching over 8 bases. V trimming: 7 bases; J trimming: 5 bases; junction bases outside the gene matches: 6. The germline V gene encodes CDR1 SEHNR and CDR2 FQNEAQ (reference sequence). The CDR3 spans 13 residues.

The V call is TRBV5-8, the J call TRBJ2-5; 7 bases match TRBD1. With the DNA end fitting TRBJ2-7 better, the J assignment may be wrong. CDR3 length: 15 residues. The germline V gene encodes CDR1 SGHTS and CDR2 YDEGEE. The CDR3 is CASSLGPGGRHEQYF. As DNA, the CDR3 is TGTGCCAGCAGCTTGGGTCCAGGGGGTCGCCACGAGCAGTACTTC.

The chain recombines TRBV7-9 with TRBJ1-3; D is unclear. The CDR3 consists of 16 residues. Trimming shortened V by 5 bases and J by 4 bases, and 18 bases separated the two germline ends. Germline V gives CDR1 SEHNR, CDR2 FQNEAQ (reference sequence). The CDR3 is CASSEQDPTLGNTIYF. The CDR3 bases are TGTGCCAGCAGCGAGCAGGACCCCACTTTAGGAAACACCATATATTTT.

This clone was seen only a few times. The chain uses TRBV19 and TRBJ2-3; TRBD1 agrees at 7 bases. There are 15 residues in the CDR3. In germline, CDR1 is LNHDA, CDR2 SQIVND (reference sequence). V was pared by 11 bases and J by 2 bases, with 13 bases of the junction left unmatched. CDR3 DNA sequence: TGTGCCGGTCTACTACCGGGACAGACCACAGATACGCAGTATTTT. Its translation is CAGLLPGQTTDTQYF.

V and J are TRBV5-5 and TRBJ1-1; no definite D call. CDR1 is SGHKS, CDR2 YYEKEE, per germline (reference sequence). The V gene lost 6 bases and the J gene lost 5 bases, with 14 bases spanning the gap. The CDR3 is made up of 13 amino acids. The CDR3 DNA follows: TGTGCCAGCATCCTAAGCGGGAAAACTGAAGCTTTCTTT. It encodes CASILSGKTEAFF. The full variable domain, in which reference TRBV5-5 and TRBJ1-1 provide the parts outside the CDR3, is DAGVTQSPTHLIKTRGQQVTLRCSPISGHKSVSWYQQVLGQGPQFIFQYYEKEERGRGNFPDRFSARQFPNYSSELNVNALLLGDSALYLCASILSGKTEAFFGQGTRLTVV.

The CDR3: CASSPQGMGPDTQYF. The CDR3 coding sequence is TGTGCCAGCTCACCACAGGGGATGGGGCCAGATACGCAGTATTTT. The chain recombines TRBV18 with TRBJ2-3; maybe TRBD1 (5 bases). This CDR3 has 15 residues. Trimming took off 1 base at V and 4 bases at J, with 12 bases between the two ends. Germline V gene data show CDR1 as KGHSH and CDR2 as LQKENI.

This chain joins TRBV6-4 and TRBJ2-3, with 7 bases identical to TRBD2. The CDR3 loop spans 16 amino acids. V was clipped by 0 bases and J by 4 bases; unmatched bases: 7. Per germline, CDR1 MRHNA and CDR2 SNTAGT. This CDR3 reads CASSDSAGDRSDTQYF. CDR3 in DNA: TGTGCCAGCAGTGACTCGGCGGGAGATCGGTCAGATACGCAGTATTTT.

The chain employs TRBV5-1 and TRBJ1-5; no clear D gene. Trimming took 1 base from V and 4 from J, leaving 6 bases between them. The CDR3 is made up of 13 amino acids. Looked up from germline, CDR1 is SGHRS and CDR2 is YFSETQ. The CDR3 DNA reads TGCGCCAGCAGCTTGAGCGGTAATCAGCCCCAGCATTTT. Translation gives CASSLSGNQPQHF.

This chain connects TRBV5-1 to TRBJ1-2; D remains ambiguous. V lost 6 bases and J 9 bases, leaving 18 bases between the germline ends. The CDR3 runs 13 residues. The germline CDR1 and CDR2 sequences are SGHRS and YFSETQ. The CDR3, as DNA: TGCGCCAGCATGGCAGGACCCACCCAAAGCTACACCTTC. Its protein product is CASMAGPTQSYTF.